One sample yielded the 13 T cell receptor beta chains listed below, sequenced in a study of T cell responses to AZD1222 COVID-19 vaccine. Only in-frame clones appear in the TCRdb table, and some are missing; sequencing was by immunoSEQ multiplex PCR. The table has 110,000 to 150,000 clones, roughly 90% seen once. Sequencing used peripheral blood, obtained on day 0 of AZD1222 vaccination. These receptors were obtained from an adult in good health.

CDR3 loop: CASSPPHGQNNSPLHF. The DNA for the CDR3 is TGTGCCAGCTCACCTCCCCACGGTCAGAATAATTCACCCCTCCACTTT. V and J are TRBV18 and TRBJ1-6; the D is unclear. Trimming stripped 3 bases from V and 5 bases from J, with 14 bases between. Per germline, CDR1 KGHSH and CDR2 LQKENI. There are 16 residues in the CDR3.

The table lists this clone with a count of one. V and J are TRBV7-3 and TRBJ1-1, with unresolved D. The CDR3 spans 13 residues. Germline V gene sequence: CDR1 SGHTA, CDR2 FQGTGA. Trimming removed 5 bases at V and 1 base at J, with 8 bases between. Here the CDR3 DNA reads TGTGCCAGCAGCCAAAGACAGAACACTGAAGCTTTCTTT. This codes for CASSQRQNTEAFF.

V is TRBV1 and J is TRBJ2-3; the table's D call, TRBD2, was not checked against the DNA. TRBV1 is designated a pseudogene. The CDR3 covers 14 residues. CDR3 sequence: CTSSLGLFTDTQYF. The CDR3 DNA reads TGCACCAGCAGTCTAGGACTGTTCACAGATACGCAGTATTTT.

The chain joins TRBV6-1 to TRBJ1-2; D call uncertain. CDR3 length: 15 residues. The V and J ends lost 2 bases and 4 bases respectively, with 14 bases between them. Germline V gene sequence: CDR1 MNHNS, CDR2 SASEGT. CDR3 in DNA: TGTGCCAGCAGTGAACTGGCGGGAGGCGGCTATGGCTACACCTTC. It yields the protein CASSELAGGGYGYTF.

J is TRBJ2-7 and V is TRBV6-5, with TRBD1 matching over 9 bases. The CDR3 runs to 14 residues. The germline V gene encodes CDR1 MNHEY and CDR2 SVGAGI. V lost 4 bases and J lost 2; bases outside the gene matches: 3. CDR3 sequence reads: CASSWDRATYEQYF. The CDR3 DNA reads TGTGCCAGCAGTTGGGACAGGGCCACCTACGAGCAGTACTTC.

This clone showed up just once. CDR3 sequence reads: CAWSSYLGEQFF. The CDR3 nucleotides are TGTGCCTGGAGTTCCTATCTCGGTGAGCAGTTCTTC. The gene calls are TRBV30 and TRBJ2-1; D not certain. CDR3 size: 12 residues. Germline V gene sequence: CDR1 GTSNPN, CDR2 SVGIG (reference sequence). The V end lost 2 bases, the J end lost 9 bases, and 11 bases lay between the germline ends. The full variable domain, rest sourced from reference TRBV30 and TRBJ2-1, is SQTIHQWPATLVQPVGSPLSLECTVEGTSNPNLYWYRQAAGRGLQLLFYSVGIGQISSEVPQNLSASRPQDRQFILSSKKLLLSDSGFYLCAWSSYLGEQFFGPGTRLTVL.

This sequence joins TRBV6-5 and TRBJ1-2; D gene ambiguous. Germline V lookup: CDR1 MNHEY, CDR2 SVGAGI. Trimming stripped 7 bases from V and 0 bases from J, with 15 bases between. The CDR3 runs to 15 residues. The CDR3 coding sequence is TGTGCCAGCACCCCGCAGGCGGCGACTAACTATGGCTACACCTTC. Amino acid sequence: CASTPQAATNYGYTF.

The rearrangement links TRBV10-1 to TRBJ2-1, with 8 bases fitting TRBD1. The CDR3 runs to 13 residues. Germline CDR1 reads WNHNN; CDR2 reads SYGVQD (reference sequence). Trimming at V came to 8 bases and at J to 2 bases, leaving 2 bases not matched to a gene. CDR3 DNA: TGCGCCAGCGCGGGACAGGCCTACAATGAGCAGTTCTTC. Translation gives CASAGQAYNEQFF.

The chain links TRBV4-1 to TRBJ2-7, with D possibly being TRBD1 (5 bases). The CDR3 is 13 amino acids. Germline V gives CDR1 MGHRA, CDR2 YSYEKL. The ends were cut back, 3 bases at V and 3 bases at J, with 9 bases in the middle. The CDR3 loop is CASSQARGYEQYF. The CDR3 DNA reads TGCGCCAGCAGCCAGGCTAGGGGCTACGAGCAGTACTTC.

The chain recombines TRBV2 with TRBJ2-5, with TRBD2 matching 7 bases. Germline assignment: CDR1 SNHLY and CDR2 FYNNEI. This CDR3 has 14 residues. After removal of 7 bases from V and 3 bases from J, the junction contained 8 bases not matched to a gene. The CDR3: CASIAGEGKETQYF. Here the CDR3 DNA reads TGTGCCAGCATTGCCGGGGAGGGCAAAGAGACCCAGTACTTC.

This chain connects TRBV7-2 to TRBJ2-3, with 9 bases fitting TRBD2. The junction had 9 bases not matched to a gene; V was cut back by 0 bases and J by 5 bases. Germline CDR1 is SGHTA and CDR2 is FQGNSA. CDR3 length: 17 residues. CDR3 region: CASSLARAGGVGDTQYF. The CDR3 region has the DNA TGTGCCAGCAGCTTAGCGAGAGCGGGGGGAGTAGGAGATACGCAGTATTTT. The variable domain in full, with the rest retrieved from reference TRBV7-2 and TRBJ2-3, is GAGVSQSPSNKVTEKGKDVELRCDPISGHTALYWYRQSLGQGLEFLIYFQGNSAPDKSGLPSDRFSAERTGGSVSTLTIQRTQQEDSAVYLCASSLARAGGVGDTQYFGPGTRLTVL.

This chain uses TRBV10-2 with TRBJ1-1, with D perhaps matching TRBD1 (5 bases). Germline lookup yields CDR1 WSHSY and CDR2 SAAADI. V lost 7 bases and J lost 3, with 15 bases in between. The CDR3 sequence is 14 residues long. CDR3 DNA: TGCGCCAGCACCCCGACAGTTGGATACACTGAAGCTTTCTTT. As protein: CASTPTVGYTEAFF.

This clone was detected a few times. The V call is TRBV7-2, the J call TRBJ1-1; unclear D gene. V was cut by 1 base and J by 4 bases, with 10 bases left in between. Germline V lookup: CDR1 SGHTA, CDR2 FQGNSA. This CDR3 has 14 residues. DNA of the CDR3: TGTGCCAGCAGCTTAGGGGGAAGGGCCACTGAAGCTTTCTTT. Translating gives CASSLGGRATEAFF.